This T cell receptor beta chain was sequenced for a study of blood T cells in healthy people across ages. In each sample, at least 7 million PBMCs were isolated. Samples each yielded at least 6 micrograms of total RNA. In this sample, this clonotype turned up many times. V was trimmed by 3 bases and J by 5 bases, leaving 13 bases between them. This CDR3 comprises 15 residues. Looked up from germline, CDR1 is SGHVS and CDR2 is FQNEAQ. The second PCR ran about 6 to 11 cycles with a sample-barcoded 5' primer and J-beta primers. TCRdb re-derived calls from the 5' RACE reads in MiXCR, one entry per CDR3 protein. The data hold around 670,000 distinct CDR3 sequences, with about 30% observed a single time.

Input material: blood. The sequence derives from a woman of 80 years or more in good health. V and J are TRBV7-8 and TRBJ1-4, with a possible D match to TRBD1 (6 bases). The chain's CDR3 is CASSFAPGQNEKLFF. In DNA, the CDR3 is TGTGCCAGCAGCTTCGCCCCGGGACAAAATGAAAAACTGTTTTTT.